The 26 T cell receptor beta chains given below trace back to one sample, sequenced in a study of T-cell reconstitution after alpha-beta-depleted transplantation in children. The TCRbeta library incorporated unique molecular identifiers. Via MiXCR, TCRdb re-called the PCR reads, giving one row per CDR3 protein. Here the sample spans around 490,000 distinct CDR3 sequences, about an eighth being singletons. Sample: PBMCs, mostly from graft donor cells, taken 180 days after TCRalphabeta/CD19-depleted stem cell transplant. Receptors originate from a female patient aged 2 to 10 who had a stem cell transplant for aplastic anemia, so the T cells may come from the graft donor.

This clonotype was seen repeatedly, ten times or more. The genes are TRBV12-5 and TRBJ2-1, with 7 bases aligning to TRBD1. V lost 1 base and J lost 7; bases outside the gene matches: 7. The CDR3 loop spans 15 amino acids. The V gene's germline CDR1 is LGHNT and CDR2 FRNRAP. The CDR3 protein is CASGLDLDRRNEQFF. In DNA, the CDR3 is TGTGCTAGTGGTTTGGATCTGGACAGGCGGAATGAGCAGTTCTTC.

V is TRBV18 and J is TRBJ2-7, with 9 positions matching TRBD2. V dropped 5 bases and J dropped 5; count of bases not matched to a gene: 4. CDR3 length: 13 residues. Germline CDR1 KGHSH, CDR2 LQKENI. In nucleotides, the CDR3 is TGTGCCAGCTCAGCGACTAGCGGCAACGAGCAGTACGTC. It codes for CASSATSGNEQYV.

The chain has TRBV20-1 and TRBJ2-6; D may be TRBD1 (5 bases). Germline loops: CDR1 DFQATT, CDR2 SNEGSKA (reference sequence). This CDR3 is built from 17 residues. V lost 3 bases to trimming and J lost 0 bases, with 15 bases between them. The CDR3 is CSASRGPLYSGANVLTF. The CDR3 DNA sequence: TGCAGTGCTAGTAGGGGTCCCCTTTACTCTGGGGCCAACGTCCTGACTTTC.

This clonotype was recorded a few times. The chain has TRBV27 and TRBJ1-5; no definite D call. The CDR3 runs to 15 residues. With 5 bases removed from V and 0 bases from J, the gap between germline ends came to 11 bases. Looked up from germline, CDR1 is MNHEY and CDR2 is SMNVEV (reference sequence). Here the CDR3 DNA reads TGTGCCAGCAGTCCCCGGGATTATAGCAATCAGCCCCAGCATTTT. Its translation: CASSPRDYSNQPQHF.

This clonotype occurred a few times. As DNA, the CDR3 is TGTGCCAGCAGCTTGGAACTCTCCGGGACAAGTTTTTTCTATGGCTACACCTTC. This sequence encodes CASSLELSGTSFFYGYTF. The chain couples TRBV5-5 to TRBJ1-2; TRBD1 might be the D (6 bases). The CDR3 is 18 amino acids. The ends were cut back, 0 bases at V and 4 bases at J, with 22 bases in the middle. From germline, CDR1 is SGHKS and CDR2 YYEKEE (reference sequence).

About this clonotype: Possible read error: a much larger clone is one base away. The V gene is TRBV29-1, the J gene TRBJ2-4; D is ambiguous. CDR1 and CDR2 from the germline V gene are SQVTM and ANQGSEA. The CDR3 is 15 amino acids. With 1 base removed from V and 2 bases from J, the gap between germline ends came to 12 bases. CDR3 nucleotide sequence: TGCAGCGTTGAAGTCCCGGCTGGACCCAAAAACATTCAGTACTTC. This translates into CSVEVPAGPKNIQYF.

The chain recombines TRBV12-3 or TRBV12-4 with TRBJ2-3, with 10 bases identical to TRBD2. With V trimmed by 8 bases and J by 3 bases, 5 bases remained unmatched. The CDR3 is 14 residues long. The CDR3 loop is CASHTSGVTDTQYF. CDR3 coding DNA: TGTGCCAGCCATACTAGCGGGGTGACAGATACGCAGTATTTT.

This clonotype turned up a few times. The V gene is TRBV4-3, the J gene TRBJ2-7; 9 nucleotides match TRBD1. Germline assignment: CDR1 LGHNA and CDR2 YSLEER. The CDR3 extends over 16 amino acids. With 2 bases clipped from V and 4 bases from J, the junction kept 9 bases outside the gene matches. The DNA of the CDR3 is TGCGCCAGCAGCCAAACACCCCGGACAGGGGCATACGAGCAGTACTTC. Its translation: CASSQTPRTGAYEQYF.

A few counts support this clonotype. The chain is built from TRBV7-3 and TRBJ2-1; D not certain. This CDR3 is 14 amino acids long. Deletions cut 0 bases from V and 6 bases from J, with 9 bases between. Per germline, CDR1 SGHTA and CDR2 FQGTGA. CDR3 loop: CASSLTSRGNEQFF. For the CDR3, the DNA is TGTGCCAGCAGCTTAACCTCCCGAGGCAATGAGCAGTTCTTC.

In this sample, this clonotype turned up many times. The rearrangement links TRBV6-1 to TRBJ1-1; tentative D call: TRBD1 (5 bases). The CDR3 extends over 14 amino acids. CDR1 and CDR2 from the germline V gene are MNHNS and SASEGT. V shed 5 bases and J shed 4 bases, with 14 bases lying between them. CDR3 region: CASSRRTGPTEAFF. DNA for the CDR3: TGTGCCAGCAGTAGAAGGACGGGGCCCACTGAAGCTTTCTTT.

This chain connects TRBV7-2 to TRBJ2-7, with 9 bases that match TRBD2. V was pared by 5 bases and J by 5 bases, with 10 bases of the junction left unmatched. Germline V lookup: CDR1 SGHTA, CDR2 FQGNSA. The CDR3 contains 15 residues. This CDR3 reads CASSLSGGAPDEQYF. The CDR3 nucleotides read TGTGCCAGCAGCCTTAGCGGGGGAGCCCCCGACGAGCAGTACTTC.

This clonotype was picked up many times. J is TRBJ2-7 and V is TRBV10-3; 10 bases line up with TRBD1. V lost 6 bases to trimming and J lost 7 bases; unmatched junction nucleotides: 9. This CDR3 is 14 amino acids long. CDR1 and CDR2 (germline): ENHRY, SYGVKD. In DNA, the CDR3 is TGTGCCATCAGCCCTGGACAGGGGGTAGAAGAGCAGTACGTC. Translated, it gives CAISPGQGVEEQYV.

The chain recombines TRBV2 with TRBJ1-2; 9 bases map to TRBD1. CDR3 length equals 14 residues. Germline V gene sequence: CDR1 SNHLY, CDR2 FYNNEI. J gave up 0 bases and V 4 bases, and 0 bases lay outside the gene matches. CDR3: CASSGDRANYGYTF. The CDR3 DNA sequence: TGTGCCAGCAGTGGGGACAGGGCTAACTATGGCTACACCTTC.

This clonotype was found many times. The rearrangement joins TRBV29-1 to TRBJ1-3; no firm D call. The CDR3 runs 13 residues. V was clipped by 7 bases and J by 0 bases, with 10 bases between them. From germline, CDR1 is SQVTM and CDR2 ANQGSEA. The chain's CDR3 is CSAGRSSGNTIYF. CDR3 in DNA: TGCAGCGCTGGACGGAGCTCTGGAAACACCATATATTTT.

V gene TRBV29-1 combines with J gene TRBJ1-1; tentative D call: TRBD1 (5 bases). Trimming shortened V by 7 bases and J by 5 bases, and 20 bases separated the two germline ends. This CDR3 has 14 residues. CDR1 SQVTM and CDR2 ANQGSEA come from the germline V gene. The CDR3 bases are TGCAGCGCCCATTTGTCTGCACGGGGGACTGAAGCTTTCTTT. Translated: CSAHLSARGTEAFF.

This clonotype has only a few counts. The rearrangement links TRBV2 to TRBJ2-1; D possibly corresponds to TRBD2 (5 bases). V gave up 8 bases and J gave up 4 bases, with 18 bases separating them. Germline CDR1 and CDR2: SNHLY and FYNNEI. This CDR3 is built from 15 residues. CDR3 in amino acids: CASLFARAQYNEQFF. The CDR3 DNA follows: TGTGCCAGCCTCTTTGCGAGGGCCCAATACAATGAGCAGTTCTTC.

This chain joins TRBV19 and TRBJ1-1, with D unresolved. The germline CDR1 and CDR2 sequences are LNHDA and SQIVND (reference sequence). Trimming removed 5 bases from V and 7 bases from J, with 14 bases in between. This CDR3 contains 13 residues. The CDR3 protein is CASSLYGSGEAFF. The DNA of the CDR3 is TGTGCCAGTAGTCTATATGGGTCCGGTGAAGCTTTCTTT.

This clonotype came up a few times. V gene TRBV7-2 combines with J gene TRBJ2-7; D may be TRBD2 (6 bases). This CDR3 spans 14 amino acids. From germline, CDR1 is SGHTA and CDR2 FQGNSA. The ends were cut back, 3 bases at V and 5 bases at J, with 14 bases in the middle. The CDR3 DNA is TGTGCCAGCAGCTTCCCCGGGAGTAGGAACGAGCAGTACTTC. It codes for CASSFPGSRNEQYF.

This chain joins TRBV29-1 and TRBJ2-1; no reliable D call. CDR3 length: 16 residues. Between the trimmed V and J ends, which lost 7 bases and 2 bases, there was a span of 21 bases. Per germline, CDR1 SQVTM and CDR2 ANQGSEA. In nucleotides, the CDR3 is TGCAGCGGCAACCGAAAGACCCTGTGGCCCTACAATGAGCAGTTCTTC. This gives the protein CSGNRKTLWPYNEQFF.

The V gene is TRBV6-5, the J gene TRBJ2-1; a possible D gene is TRBD1 (6 bases). CDR1 and CDR2 from the germline V gene are MNHEY and SVGAGI. V was pared by 2 bases and J by 2 bases, with 19 bases between. The CDR3 spans 18 residues. CDR3: CASSYAGVRSEAYNEQFF. DNA of the CDR3: TGTGCCAGCAGTTACGCAGGGGTTCGAAGCGAGGCCTACAATGAGCAGTTCTTC.

This rearrangement joins TRBV5-6 to TRBJ1-1; 9 bases are shared with TRBD1. The CDR3 totals 17 residues. Germline trimming cut 1 base from V and 3 bases from J; bases unmatched to any gene: 10. CDR1 is SGHDT and CDR2 is YYEEEE in the germline V gene. The CDR3 DNA reads TGTGCCAGCAGCTTGACCCGGGACAGGGCTTTGCACACTGAAGCTTTCTTT. Translation gives CASSLTRDRALHTEAFF. The entire variable domain, with the rest obtained from reference TRBV5-6 and TRBJ1-1, is as follows: DAGVTQSPTHLIKTRGQQVTLRCSPKSGHDTVSWYQQALGQGPQFIFQYYEEEERQRGNFPDRFSGHQFPNYSSELNVNALLLGDSALYLCASSLTRDRALHTEAFFGQGTRLTVV.

The chain joins TRBV11-2 to TRBJ2-1; TRBD2 matches 11 bases. The CDR3 consists of 19 residues. V dropped 1 base and J dropped 3; count of bases not matched to a gene: 11. CDR1 and CDR2 (germline): SGHAT, FQNNGV. CDR3 nucleotide sequence: TGTGCCAGCAGCTTAGTTCCTAGCGGGAGGCGGGGGATCTACAATGAGCAGTTCTTC. It specifies CASSLVPSGRRGIYNEQFF.

This clonotype was detected many times. The rearrangement uses TRBV6-1 and TRBJ2-6, with 7 bases fitting TRBD1. V dropped 5 bases and J dropped 4; count of bases not matched to a gene: 2. Germline V gives CDR1 MNHNS, CDR2 SASEGT. The CDR3 length is 14 residues. This CDR3 is CASSKGAGANVLTF. Here the CDR3 DNA reads TGTGCCAGCAGTAAGGGGGCCGGGGCCAACGTCCTGACTTTC.

This clonotype was observed a handful of times. V is TRBV12-5 and J is TRBJ2-1; D possibly corresponds to TRBD1 (6 bases). This CDR3 comprises 17 residues. Germline-derived CDR1 and CDR2 are LGHNT and FRNRAP. V lost 4 bases and J lost 6, with 22 bases in between. For the CDR3, the DNA is TGTGCTAGTGGTTACGAACCTACCGGGACAAGGAGCAATGAGCAGTTCTTC. Amino acids: CASGYEPTGTRSNEQFF.

This clonotype was picked up a small number of times. The chain employs TRBV3-1 and TRBJ2-7, with TRBD1 matching 10 bases. Germline V gene sequence: CDR1 LGHDT, CDR2 YNNKEL (reference sequence). This CDR3 is 17 amino acids long. Germline trimming cut 1 base from V and 5 bases from J; bases unmatched to any gene: 11. The CDR3 loop reads CASSQGRTGTGVNEQYF. The CDR3 DNA reads as TGTGCCAGCAGCCAAGGAAGGACCGGGACAGGGGTCAACGAGCAGTACTTC.

This rearrangement joins TRBV14 to TRBJ2-1, with D perhaps assigned TRBD1 or TRBD2 (5 bases each). Germline loops: CDR1 SGHDN, CDR2 FVKESK. There are 17 residues in the CDR3. V dropped 2 bases and J dropped 6 bases, with 20 bases sitting between them. CDR3 protein: CASSQRRTVVGTNEQFF. The CDR3 DNA is TGTGCCAGCAGCCAAAGGAGAACCGTGGTTGGGACCAATGAGCAGTTCTTC.